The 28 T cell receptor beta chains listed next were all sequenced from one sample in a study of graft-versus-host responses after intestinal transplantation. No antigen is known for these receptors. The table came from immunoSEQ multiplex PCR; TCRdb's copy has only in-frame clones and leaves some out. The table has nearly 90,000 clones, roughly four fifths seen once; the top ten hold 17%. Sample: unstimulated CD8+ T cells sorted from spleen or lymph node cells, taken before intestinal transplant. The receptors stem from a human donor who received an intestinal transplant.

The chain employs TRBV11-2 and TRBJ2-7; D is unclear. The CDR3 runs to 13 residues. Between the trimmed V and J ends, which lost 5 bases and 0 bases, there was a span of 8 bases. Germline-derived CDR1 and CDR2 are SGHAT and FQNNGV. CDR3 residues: CASSPTSSYEQYF. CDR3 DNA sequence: TGTGCCAGCAGCCCGACCTCCTCCTACGAGCAGTACTTC.

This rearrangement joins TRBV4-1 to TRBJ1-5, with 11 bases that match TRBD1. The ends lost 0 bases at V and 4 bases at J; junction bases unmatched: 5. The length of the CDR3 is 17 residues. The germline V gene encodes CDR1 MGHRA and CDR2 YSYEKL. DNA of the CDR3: TGCGCCAGCAGCCAAGATCGGACAGGGGGCCCAAATCAGCCCCAGCATTTT. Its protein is CASSQDRTGGPNQPQHF.

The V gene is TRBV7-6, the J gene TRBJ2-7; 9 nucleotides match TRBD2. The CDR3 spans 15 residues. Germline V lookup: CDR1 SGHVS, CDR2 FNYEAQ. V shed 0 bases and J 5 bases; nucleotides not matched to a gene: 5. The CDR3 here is CASSLAGGRADEQYF. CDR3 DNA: TGTGCCAGCAGCTTAGCTGGCGGGAGGGCCGACGAGCAGTACTTC. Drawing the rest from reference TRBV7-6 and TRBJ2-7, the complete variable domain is GAGVSQSPRYKVTKRGQDVALRCDPISGHVSLYWYRQALGQGPEFLTYFNYEAQQDKSGLPNDRFSAERPEGSISTLTIQRTEQRDSAMYRCASSLAGGRADEQYFGPGTRLTVT.

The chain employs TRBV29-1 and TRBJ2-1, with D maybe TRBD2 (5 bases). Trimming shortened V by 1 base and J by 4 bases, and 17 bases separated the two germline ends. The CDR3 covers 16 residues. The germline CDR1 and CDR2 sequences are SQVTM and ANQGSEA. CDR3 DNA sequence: TGCAGCGTTGAAGTCTCTTTAGGGAGTTTTTACAATGAGCAGTTCTTC. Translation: CSVEVSLGSFYNEQFF.

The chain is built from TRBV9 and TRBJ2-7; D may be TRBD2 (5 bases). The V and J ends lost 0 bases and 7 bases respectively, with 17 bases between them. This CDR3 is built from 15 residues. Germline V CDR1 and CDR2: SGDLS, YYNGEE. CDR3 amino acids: CASSVEDYASEEQYF. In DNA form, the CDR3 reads TGTGCCAGCAGCGTAGAAGACTACGCCTCTGAGGAGCAGTACTTC.

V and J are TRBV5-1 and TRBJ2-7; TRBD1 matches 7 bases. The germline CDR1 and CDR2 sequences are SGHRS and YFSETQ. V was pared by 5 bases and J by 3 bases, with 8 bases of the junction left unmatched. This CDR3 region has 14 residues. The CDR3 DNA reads TGCGCCAGCAGTATGTCACAGGGGAGCTACGAGCAGTACTTC. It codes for CASSMSQGSYEQYF.

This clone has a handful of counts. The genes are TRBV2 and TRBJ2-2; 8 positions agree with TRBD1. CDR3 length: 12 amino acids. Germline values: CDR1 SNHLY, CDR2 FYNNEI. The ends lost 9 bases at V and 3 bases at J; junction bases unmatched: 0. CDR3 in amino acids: CARTGDTGELFF. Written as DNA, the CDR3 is TGTGCCAGGACAGGGGACACCGGGGAGCTGTTTTTT.

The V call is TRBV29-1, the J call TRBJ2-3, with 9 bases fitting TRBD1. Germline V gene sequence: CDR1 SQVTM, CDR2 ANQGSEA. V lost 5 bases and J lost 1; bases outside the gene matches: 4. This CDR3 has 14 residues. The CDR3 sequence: CSVPWDRGTDTQYF. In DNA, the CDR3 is TGCAGCGTTCCCTGGGACAGGGGCACAGATACGCAGTATTTT.

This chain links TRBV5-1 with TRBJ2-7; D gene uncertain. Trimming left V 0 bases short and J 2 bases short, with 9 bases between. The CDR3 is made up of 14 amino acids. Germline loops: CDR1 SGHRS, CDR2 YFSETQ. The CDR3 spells CASSLARGTYEQYF. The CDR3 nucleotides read TGCGCCAGCAGCTTGGCGAGAGGTACCTACGAGCAGTACTTC.

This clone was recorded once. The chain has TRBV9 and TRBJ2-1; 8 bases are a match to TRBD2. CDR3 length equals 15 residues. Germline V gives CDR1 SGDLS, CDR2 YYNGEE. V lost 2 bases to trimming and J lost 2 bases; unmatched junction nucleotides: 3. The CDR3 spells CASSVRGGPYNEQFF. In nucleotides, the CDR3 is TGTGCCAGCAGCGTTCGCGGGGGGCCCTACAATGAGCAGTTCTTC.

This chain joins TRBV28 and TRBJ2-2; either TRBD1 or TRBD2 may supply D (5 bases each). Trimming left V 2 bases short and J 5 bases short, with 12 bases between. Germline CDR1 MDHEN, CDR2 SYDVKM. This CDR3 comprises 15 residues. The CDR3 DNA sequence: TGTGCCAGCAGTTTACCCGAATGGGGGACCGGGGAGCTGTTTTTT. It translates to CASSLPEWGTGELFF. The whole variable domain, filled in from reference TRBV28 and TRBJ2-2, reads DVKVTQSSRYLVKRTGEKVFLECVQDMDHENMFWYRQDPGLGLRLIYFSYDVKMKEKGDIPEGYSVSREKKERFSLILESASTNQTSMYLCASSLPEWGTGELFFGEGSRLTVL.

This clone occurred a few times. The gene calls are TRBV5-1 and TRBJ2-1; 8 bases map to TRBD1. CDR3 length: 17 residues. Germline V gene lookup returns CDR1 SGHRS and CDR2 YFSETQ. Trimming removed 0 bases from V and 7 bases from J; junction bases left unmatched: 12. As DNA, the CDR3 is TGCGCCAGCAGCTTGGCCAGACAGGGGTTGGTGTGGAATGAGCAGTTCTTC. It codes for CASSLARQGLVWNEQFF. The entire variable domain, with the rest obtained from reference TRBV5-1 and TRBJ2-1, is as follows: KAGVTQTPRYLIKTRGQQVTLSCSPISGHRSVSWYQQTPGQGLQFLFEYFSETQRNKGNFPGRFSGRQFSNSRSEMNVSTLELGDSALYLCASSLARQGLVWNEQFFGPGTRLTVL.

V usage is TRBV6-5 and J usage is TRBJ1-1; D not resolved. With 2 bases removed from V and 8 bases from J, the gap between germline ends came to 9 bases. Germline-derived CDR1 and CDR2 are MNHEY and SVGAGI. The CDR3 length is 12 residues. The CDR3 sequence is CASSYRTLEAFF. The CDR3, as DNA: TGTGCCAGCAGTTACCGGACTCTAGAAGCTTTCTTT.

The CDR3, as DNA: TGCGCCAGCAGCCAGACCATCCGGAATGGCTACACCTTC. Protein sequence: CASSQTIRNGYTF. The chain joins TRBV4-1 to TRBJ1-2, with D unclear. Looked up from germline, CDR1 is MGHRA and CDR2 is YSYEKL. The CDR3 covers 13 residues. V was pared by 3 bases and J by 6 bases, with 11 bases between.

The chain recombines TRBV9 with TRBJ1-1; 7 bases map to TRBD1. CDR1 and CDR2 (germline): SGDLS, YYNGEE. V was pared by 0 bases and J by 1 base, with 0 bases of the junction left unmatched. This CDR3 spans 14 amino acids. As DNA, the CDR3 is TGTGCCAGCAGCGTAGGGACAGGGAACACTGAAGCTTTCTTT. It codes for CASSVGTGNTEAFF.

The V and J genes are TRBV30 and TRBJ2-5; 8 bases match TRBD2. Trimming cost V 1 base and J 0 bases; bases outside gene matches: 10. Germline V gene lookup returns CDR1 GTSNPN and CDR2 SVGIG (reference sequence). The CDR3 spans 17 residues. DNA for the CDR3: TGTGCCTGGAGTGCCATACTAGCGGCGATGAACCAAGAGACCCAGTACTTC. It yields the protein CAWSAILAAMNQETQYF.

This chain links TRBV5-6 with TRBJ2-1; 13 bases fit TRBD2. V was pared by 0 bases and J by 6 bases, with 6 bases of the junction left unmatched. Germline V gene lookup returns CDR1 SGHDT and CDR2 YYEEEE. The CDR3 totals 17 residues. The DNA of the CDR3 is TGTGCCAGCAGCTTGGATAGGACTAGCGGGGGCGGCAATGAGCAGTTCTTC. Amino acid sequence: CASSLDRTSGGGNEQFF.

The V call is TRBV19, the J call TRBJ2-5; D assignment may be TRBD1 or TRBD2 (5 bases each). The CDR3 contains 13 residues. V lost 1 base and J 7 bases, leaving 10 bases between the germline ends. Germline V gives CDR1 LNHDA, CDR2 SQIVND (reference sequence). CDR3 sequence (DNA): TGTGCCAGTAGTATAGCCGAGGGACGGACCCAGTACTTC. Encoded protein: CASSIAEGRTQYF. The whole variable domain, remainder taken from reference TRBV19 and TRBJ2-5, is DGGITQSPKYLFRKEGQNVTLSCEQNLNHDAMYWYRQDPGQGLRLIYYSQIVNDFQKGDIAEGYSVSREKKESFPLTVTSAQKNPTAFYLCASSIAEGRTQYFGPGTRLLVL.

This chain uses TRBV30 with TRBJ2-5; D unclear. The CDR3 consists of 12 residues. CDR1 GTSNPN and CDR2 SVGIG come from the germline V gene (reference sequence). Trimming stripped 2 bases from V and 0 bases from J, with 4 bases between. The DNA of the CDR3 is TGTGCCTGGAGTACCCACCAAGAGACCCAGTACTTC. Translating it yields CAWSTHQETQYF.

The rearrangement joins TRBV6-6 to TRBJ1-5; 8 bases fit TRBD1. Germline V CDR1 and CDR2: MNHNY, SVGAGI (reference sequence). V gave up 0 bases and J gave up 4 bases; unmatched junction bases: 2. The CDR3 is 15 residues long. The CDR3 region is CASSYSQGANQPQHF. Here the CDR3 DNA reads TGTGCCAGCAGTTACTCGCAGGGGGCAAATCAGCCCCAGCATTTT.

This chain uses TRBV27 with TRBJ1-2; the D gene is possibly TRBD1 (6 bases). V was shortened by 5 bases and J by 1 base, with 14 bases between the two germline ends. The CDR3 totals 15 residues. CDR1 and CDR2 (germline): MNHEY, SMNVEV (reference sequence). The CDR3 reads CASSLGGALNYGYTF. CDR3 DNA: TGTGCCAGCAGTCTGGGGGGGGCCCTTAACTATGGCTACACCTTC.

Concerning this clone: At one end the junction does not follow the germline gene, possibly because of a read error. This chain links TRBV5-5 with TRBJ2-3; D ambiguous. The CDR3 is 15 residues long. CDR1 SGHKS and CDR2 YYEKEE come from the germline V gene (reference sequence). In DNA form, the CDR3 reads TGCGCCAGCAGCCTAGGTCAGGTACGGACAGATACGCAGTATTTT. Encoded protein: CASSLGQVRTDTQYF.

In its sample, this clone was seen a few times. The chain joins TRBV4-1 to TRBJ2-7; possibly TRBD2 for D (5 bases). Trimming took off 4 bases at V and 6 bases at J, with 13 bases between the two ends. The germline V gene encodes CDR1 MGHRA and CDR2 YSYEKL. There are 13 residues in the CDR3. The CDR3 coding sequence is TGCGCCAGCAGCCCTGCTGGAGCGGCCGAGCAGTACTTC. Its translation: CASSPAGAAEQYF.

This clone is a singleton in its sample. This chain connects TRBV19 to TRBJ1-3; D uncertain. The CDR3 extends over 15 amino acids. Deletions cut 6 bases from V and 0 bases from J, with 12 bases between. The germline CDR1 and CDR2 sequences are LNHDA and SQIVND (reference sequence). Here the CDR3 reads CASSWLGVSGNTIYF. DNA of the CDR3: TGTGCCAGTAGCTGGCTGGGCGTCTCTGGAAACACCATATATTTT.

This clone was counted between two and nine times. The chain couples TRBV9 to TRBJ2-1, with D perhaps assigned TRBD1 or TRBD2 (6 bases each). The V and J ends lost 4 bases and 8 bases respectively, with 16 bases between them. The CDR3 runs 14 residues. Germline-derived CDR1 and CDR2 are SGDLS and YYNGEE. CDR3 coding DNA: TGTGCCAGCAGCCTCGGGGGCCTCTGGGATGAGCAGTTCTTC. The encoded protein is CASSLGGLWDEQFF. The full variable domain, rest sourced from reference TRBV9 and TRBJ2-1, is DSGVTQTPKHLITATGQRVTLRCSPRSGDLSVYWYQQSLDQGLQFLIQYYNGEERAKGNILERFSAQQFPDLHSELNLSSLELGDSALYFCASSLGGLWDEQFFGPGTRLTVL.

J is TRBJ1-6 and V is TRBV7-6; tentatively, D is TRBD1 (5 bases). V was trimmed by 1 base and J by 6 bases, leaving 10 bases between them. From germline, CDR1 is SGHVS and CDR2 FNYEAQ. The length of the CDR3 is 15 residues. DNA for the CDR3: TGTGCCAGCAGCTTAGTAGGGGAGGTTAATTCACCCCTCCACTTT. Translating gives CASSLVGEVNSPLHF.

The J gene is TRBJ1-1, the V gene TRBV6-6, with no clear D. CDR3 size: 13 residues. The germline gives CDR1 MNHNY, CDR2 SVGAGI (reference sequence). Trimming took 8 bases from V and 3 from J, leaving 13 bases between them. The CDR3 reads CASSITGYTEAFF. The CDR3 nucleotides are TGTGCCAGCTCTATAACGGGGTACACTGAAGCTTTCTTT.

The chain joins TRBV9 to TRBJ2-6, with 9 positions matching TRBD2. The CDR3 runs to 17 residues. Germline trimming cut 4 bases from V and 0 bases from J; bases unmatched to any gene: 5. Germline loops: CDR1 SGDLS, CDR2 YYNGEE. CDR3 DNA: TGTGCCAGCAGCCCCAGCGGGAGGAGCTCTGGGGCCAACGTCCTGACTTTC. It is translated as CASSPSGRSSGANVLTF.